A single sample gave rise to the 10 T cell receptor beta chains below, sequenced in a study of cytomegalovirus exposure and HLA in healthy donors. The study ran its PCR with 60 Vbeta and 13 Jbeta primers. Generated by immunoSEQ multiplex PCR, the TCRdb table keeps only in-frame clones and is missing some. This sample has some 200,000 clones, with roughly 80% found just once. The sequenced sample consisted of PBMCs. The source is a man in his fifties or sixties in good health and CMV-seronegative.

This clone was counted once. CDR3: CASSLVQPSTDTQYF. The CDR3 bases are TGTGCCAGCAGCTTAGTACAACCTAGCACAGATACGCAGTATTTT. The chain recombines TRBV7-9 with TRBJ2-3, with no clear D. This CDR3 is built from 15 residues. Trimming left V 1 base short and J 0 bases short, with 8 bases between. Germline lookup yields CDR1 SEHNR and CDR2 FQNEAQ (reference sequence).

V is TRBV19 and J is TRBJ1-1; D is unresolved. Germline loops: CDR1 LNHDA, CDR2 SQIVND (reference sequence). V was shortened by 0 bases and J by 6 bases, with 8 bases between the two germline ends. The CDR3 sequence is 13 residues long. The CDR3 here is CASSIDPGAEAFF. CDR3 DNA sequence: TGTGCCAGTAGTATAGACCCCGGGGCTGAAGCTTTCTTT.

The chain links TRBV2 to TRBJ2-1, with a weak D call TRBD2 (6 bases). In germline, CDR1 is SNHLY, CDR2 FYNNEI. With 2 bases removed from V and 6 bases from J, the gap between germline ends came to 17 bases. This CDR3 contains 16 residues. For the CDR3, the DNA is TGTGCCAGCAGTGAATTAGAACTAGCTGGTTTCAATGAGCAGTTCTTC. Its translation: CASSELELAGFNEQFF.

This rearrangement joins TRBV21-1 to TRBJ2-7; the DNA was not compared with TRBD1, the D call given in the table. TRBV21-1 is noted as a pseudogene. The CDR3 contains 15 residues. The CDR3 DNA follows: TGTGCCAGCAGCACCCCGACAGGGACGGACTACGAGCAGTACTTC. Its translation is CASSTPTGTDYEQYF.

This sequence joins TRBV19 and TRBJ1-2; TRBD1 matches 7 bases. V gave up 4 bases and J gave up 4 bases; unmatched junction bases: 9. CDR3 size: 15 residues. From germline, CDR1 is LNHDA and CDR2 SQIVND (reference sequence). The DNA for the CDR3 is TGTGCCAGTAGTACAGAACAGGGGTACGGCTATGGCTACACCTTC. This gives the protein CASSTEQGYGYGYTF.

The chain couples TRBV27 to TRBJ2-1; TRBD2 matches 9 bases. The CDR3 has 15 amino acids. The germline V gene has CDR1 MNHEY and CDR2 SMNVEV (reference sequence). J lost 8 bases, V lost 6 bases, and 11 bases had no gene match. The CDR3 DNA sequence: TGTGCCAGCAGATTCATGGGACTAGCCGAGGATGAGCAGTTCTTC. Translating gives CASRFMGLAEDEQFF.

This clone was found once. This chain connects TRBV7-3 to TRBJ2-2; 9 bases match TRBD1. CDR1 and CDR2 (germline): SGHTA, FQGTGA. This CDR3 spans 14 amino acids. The trim removed 4 bases at V and 8 bases at J, leaving 5 bases unmatched. The CDR3 loop is CASSSHRGRGELFF. DNA for the CDR3: TGTGCCAGCAGCTCTCACAGGGGGCGGGGGGAGCTGTTTTTT.

The V call is TRBV6-1, the J call TRBJ1-6; D perhaps matches TRBD1 (6 bases). The CDR3 has 13 amino acids. V was trimmed by 6 bases and J by 10 bases, leaving 13 bases between them. Germline V CDR1 and CDR2: MNHNS, SASEGT. CDR3 nucleotide sequence: TGTGCCAGCAGGGCCACAGGGCAATCACCCCTCCACTTT. Translation: CASRATGQSPLHF.

V and J are TRBV5-5 and TRBJ1-5; TRBD1 might be the D (6 bases). CDR3 length equals 15 residues. Germline CDR1 reads SGHKS; CDR2 reads YYEKEE (reference sequence). The germline V and J ends were trimmed by 3 bases and 6 bases, with 16 bases remaining between them. CDR3 sequence reads: CASSWETGKAQPQHF. CDR3 DNA: TGTGCCAGCAGCTGGGAAACAGGGAAGGCTCAGCCCCAGCATTTT.

This clone was seen once. This chain links TRBV7-2 with TRBJ2-3; D not resolved. Germline loops: CDR1 SGHTA, CDR2 FQGNSA. CDR3 length: 15 amino acids. V was pared by 1 base and J by 2 bases, with 10 bases between. The CDR3 bases are TGTGCCAGCAGCTTAGAGTTGACATTCACAGATACGCAGTATTTT. The encoded protein is CASSLELTFTDTQYF.